This is a list of T cell receptor beta chains from one sample in a study of CD8 T cells in ankylosing spondylitis. TCRdb redid the calling of the 5' RACE reads with MiXCR, one entry per CDR3 protein. The table records 230,000 or so distinct CDR3 sequences, over 15% of them present only once. Sequencing input: blood, either unsorted or a sorted T cell fraction (not recorded which). The receptors were sampled from a male donor with ankylosing spondylitis or in good health (not recorded which). Each CDR3 is given with its conserved first and last residue. D genes are given only for firm matches.

TRBJ2-7 | TRBV5-6 | . | CASSLAGWRDRIYEQYF
TRBJ1-6 | TRBV6-1 | . | CASIPPSGLSYNSPLHF
TRBJ2-7 | TRBV4-2 | TRBD2 | CASSQDGTSGTSEQYF
TRBJ2-1 | TRBV20-1 | . | CSAREYRTNYNEQFF
TRBJ2-7 | TRBV29-1 | TRBD1 | CSALGTGEPYEQYF
TRBJ2-1 | TRBV29-1 | . | CSALPQSSSYNEQFF
TRBJ2-5 | TRBV29-1 | . | CSVENPAAQETQYF
TRBJ1-1 | TRBV12-3/TRBV12-4 | . | CASSLDGMNTEAFF
TRBJ2-5 | TRBV27 | TRBD1 | CASQPGPGQGEGETQYF
TRBJ2-5 | TRBV12-3/TRBV12-4 | TRBD2 | CASSFRLAGGETQYF
TRBJ1-2 | TRBV20-1 | . | CSATGGRSNYGYTF
TRBJ2-7 | TRBV4-1 | TRBD2 | CASSQEPTSRYYEQYF
TRBJ2-2 | TRBV5-5 | TRBD2 | CASSPRLAGDTGELFF
TRBJ2-2 | TRBV12-3/TRBV12-4 | TRBD1 | CASSFLTGSTGELFF
TRBJ2-1 | TRBV29-1 | TRBD2 | CSVLAGDTNEQFF
TRBJ2-7 | TRBV5-1 | . | CASSFASNYEQYF
TRBJ2-7 | TRBV25-1 | TRBD1 | CASSEYGDRSAYEQYF
TRBJ2-1 | TRBV13 | . | CASSLSYGQGSLLLYNEQFF
TRBJ2-2 | TRBV7-8 | TRBD1 | CASSFSFRDRNTGELFF
TRBJ2-1 | TRBV29-1 | . | CSVGGGTQFF
TRBJ1-2 | TRBV29-1 | TRBD1 | CSVVEGASGYTF
TRBJ2-5 | TRBV29-1 | . | CSVEGETGNGETQYF
TRBJ2-5 | TRBV29-1 | . | CSVGPGTLYQETQYF
TRBJ2-1 | TRBV7-6 | . | CASSLDRDHQWEQFF
TRBJ1-1 | TRBV15 | . | CATSRDRPGTEAFF
TRBJ2-7 | TRBV11-2 | TRBD2 | CASSLVLAKTYEQYF
TRBJ1-6 | TRBV27 | TRBD1 | CASSFTGGGSPLHF
TRBJ2-5 | TRBV4-1 | TRBD2 | CASSQVSGDYHQETQYF
TRBJ2-1 | TRBV28 | TRBD2 | CASKTSGRTNEQFF
TRBJ2-1 | TRBV29-1 | . | CSTGGDFRGYNEQFF
TRBJ1-1 | TRBV7-9 | . | CASSPGVTEAFF